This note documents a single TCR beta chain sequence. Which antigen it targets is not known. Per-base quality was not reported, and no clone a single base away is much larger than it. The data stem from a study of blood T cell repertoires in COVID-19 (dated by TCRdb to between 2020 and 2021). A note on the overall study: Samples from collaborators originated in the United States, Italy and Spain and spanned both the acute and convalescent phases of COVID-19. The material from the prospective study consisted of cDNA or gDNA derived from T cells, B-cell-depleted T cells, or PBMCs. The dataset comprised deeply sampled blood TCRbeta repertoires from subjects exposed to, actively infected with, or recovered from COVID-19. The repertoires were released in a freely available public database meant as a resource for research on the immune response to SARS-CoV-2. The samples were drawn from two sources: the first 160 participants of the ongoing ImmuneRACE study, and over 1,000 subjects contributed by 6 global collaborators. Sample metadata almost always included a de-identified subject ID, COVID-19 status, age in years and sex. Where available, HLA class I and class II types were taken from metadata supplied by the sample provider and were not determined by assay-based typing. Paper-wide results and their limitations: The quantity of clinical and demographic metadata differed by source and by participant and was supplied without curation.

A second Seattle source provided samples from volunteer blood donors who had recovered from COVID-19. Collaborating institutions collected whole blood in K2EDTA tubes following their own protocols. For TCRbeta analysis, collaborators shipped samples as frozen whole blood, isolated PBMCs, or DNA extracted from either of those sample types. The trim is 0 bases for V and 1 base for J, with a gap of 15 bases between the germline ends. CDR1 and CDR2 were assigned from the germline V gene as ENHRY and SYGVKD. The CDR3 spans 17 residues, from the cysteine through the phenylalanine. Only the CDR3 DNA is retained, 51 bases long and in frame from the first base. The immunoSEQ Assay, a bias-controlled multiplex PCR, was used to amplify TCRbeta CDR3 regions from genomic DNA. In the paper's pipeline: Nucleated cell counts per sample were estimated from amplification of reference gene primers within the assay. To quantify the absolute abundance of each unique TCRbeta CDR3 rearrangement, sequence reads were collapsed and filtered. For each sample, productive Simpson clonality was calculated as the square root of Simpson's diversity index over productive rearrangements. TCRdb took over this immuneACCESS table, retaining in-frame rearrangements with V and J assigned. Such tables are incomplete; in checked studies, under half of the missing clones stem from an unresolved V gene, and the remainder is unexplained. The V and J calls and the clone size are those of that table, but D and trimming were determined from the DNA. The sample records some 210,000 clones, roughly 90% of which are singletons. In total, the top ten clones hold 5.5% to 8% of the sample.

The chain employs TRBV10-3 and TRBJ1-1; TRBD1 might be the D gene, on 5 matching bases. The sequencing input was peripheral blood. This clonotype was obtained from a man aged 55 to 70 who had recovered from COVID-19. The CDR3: CAISESTVEGWNTEAFF. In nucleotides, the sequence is TGTGCCATCAGTGAGTCGACGGTGGAGGGGTGGAACACTGAAGCTTTCTTT.